This T cell receptor (beta chain) comes out of a study of shared clonotypes between healthy human individuals. The donors were all Caucasian adults (living in Nashville, Tennessee). CD45RA-negative memory and CD45RA+ naive subsets were split from the CD4+ cells. The CDR3 length is 14 residues. The germline V gene has CDR1 GTSNPN and CDR2 SVGIG (reference sequence). Trimming removed 7 bases from V and 2 bases from J, with 18 bases in between. Clones were read by immunoSEQ multiplex PCR, and TCRdb kept only the in-frame ones, dropping some. The table includes roughly 2 million clones, roughly 95% detected once.

Sequencing was performed on naive CD4+ T cells sorted from blood. Subset meaning: CD45RA+ positively selected. The chain couples TRBV30 to TRBJ2-7; D is unclear. The receptor comes from a man younger than 35 in good health. CDR3 DNA sequence: TGTGCCTCCCAGTTTCCTGGCCGCACCTACGAGCAGTACTTC. The encoded protein is CASQFPGRTYEQYF.